These 15 T cell receptor beta chains were sequenced from one sample in a study of radiation and T cells in renal cell carcinoma. The protocol was immunoSEQ multiplex PCR, while the TCRdb copy is restricted to in-frame clones and leaves out a portion. The data contain about 130,000 clones, approximately 90% of them singletons. The time point here: baseline pretreatment blood. Treatment described: 15 Gy SBRT to primary tumor, nephrectomy 4 weeks later. The starting material was blood, obtained from a patient whose treatment included radiotherapy and nephrectomy. The receptors were gathered from a woman between 50 and 59 years old with renal cell carcinoma.

The rearrangement joins TRBV5-1 to TRBJ1-2, with D uncertain. The CDR3 covers 12 residues. Germline V CDR1 and CDR2: SGHRS, YFSETQ. Trimming took off 5 bases at V and 4 bases at J, with 9 bases between the two ends. The CDR3 DNA is TGCGCCAGCAGTGGAAATACCTATGGCTACACCTTC. This gives the protein CASSGNTYGYTF.

This clone occurred a few times. This chain connects TRBV9 to TRBJ1-5; possibly TRBD1 for D (5 bases). V was clipped by 4 bases and J by 3 bases, with 14 bases between them. The CDR3 is made up of 15 amino acids. CDR1 and CDR2 from the germline V gene are SGDLS and YYNGEE. CDR3 nucleotide sequence: TGTGCCAGCAGCTTTGGAGGGGAAATCAATCAGCCCCAGCATTTT. Amino acid sequence: CASSFGGEINQPQHF. Complete variable domain (other parts from reference TRBV9 and TRBJ1-5): DSGVTQTPKHLITATGQRVTLRCSPRSGDLSVYWYQQSLDQGLQFLIQYYNGEERAKGNILERFSAQQFPDLHSELNLSSLELGDSALYFCASSFGGEINQPQHFGDGTRLSIL.

The chain is built from TRBV7-6 and TRBJ1-1, with 10 bases lining up with TRBD1. The V gene's germline CDR1 is SGHVS and CDR2 FNYEAQ. The CDR3 runs to 15 residues. V trimming: 5 bases; J trimming: 5 bases; junction bases outside the gene matches: 8. The CDR3 reads CASSPFGQGGTEAFF. CDR3 bases: TGTGCCAGCAGCCCCTTCGGACAGGGGGGAACTGAAGCTTTCTTT.

A single count supports this clone. This chain uses TRBV11-2 with TRBJ2-5, with 7 bases aligning to TRBD2. This CDR3 spans 16 amino acids. CDR1 and CDR2 (germline): SGHAT, FQNNGV. The V gene end was trimmed by 4 bases and the J gene end by 5 bases; junction bases not matched to a gene: 13. This CDR3 is CASSWEGNRGSETQYF. In DNA, the CDR3 is TGTGCCAGCAGCTGGGAGGGGAATAGAGGTAGTGAGACCCAGTACTTC.

The chain carries TRBV5-4 and TRBJ1-6; 9 bases are a match to TRBD1. The CDR3 covers 15 residues. Germline CDR1 reads SGHNT; CDR2 reads YYREEE (reference sequence). V was clipped by 4 bases and J by 10 bases; unmatched bases: 9. CDR3 loop: CASSTRQGERSPLHF. The CDR3 region has the DNA TGTGCCAGCAGCACCAGACAGGGGGAAAGATCACCCCTCCACTTT.

The chain joins TRBV29-1 to TRBJ2-3; 10 bases match TRBD2. Germline V lookup: CDR1 SQVTM, CDR2 ANQGSEA. The V gene end was trimmed by 5 bases and the J gene end by 1 base; junction bases not matched to a gene: 3. The CDR3 spans 14 residues. CDR3 amino acids: CSVTSGGGTDTQYF. The DNA for the CDR3 is TGCAGCGTTACCAGCGGGGGGGGCACAGATACGCAGTATTTT.

The CDR3 DNA follows: TGTGCCAGCAGCTTAAACAGGGACACTGAAGCTTTCTTT. It translates to CASSLNRDTEAFF. The genes are TRBV7-3 and TRBJ1-1, with TRBD1 as a possible D gene (6 bases). Germline CDR1 and CDR2: SGHTA and FQGTGA. The CDR3 contains 13 residues. Trimming cost V 1 base and J 3 bases, with 6 bases left between them.

The chain combines TRBV7-9 with TRBJ1-6; D call uncertain. V dropped 5 bases and J dropped 10 bases, with 15 bases sitting between them. Germline V lookup: CDR1 SEHNR, CDR2 FQNEAQ (reference sequence). The CDR3 has 14 residues. CDR3 residues: CASSLDPRGSPLHF. The CDR3 bases are TGTGCCAGCAGCCTAGACCCGAGAGGATCACCCCTCCACTTT.

The chain couples TRBV6-6 to TRBJ1-2; 9 nucleotides line up with TRBD1. The CDR3 runs 12 residues. Unmatched junction bases numbered 8, after V lost 5 bases and J lost 13 bases. The germline CDR1 and CDR2 sequences are MNHNY and SVGAGI (reference sequence). CDR3 coding DNA: TGTGCCAGCAGTCCCGGGACAGGGTGGACCACCTTC. This encodes CASSPGTGWTTF.

The chain has TRBV19 and TRBJ2-7; TRBD2 agrees at 8 bases. The V gene's germline CDR1 is LNHDA and CDR2 SQIVND (reference sequence). With 5 bases clipped from V and 2 bases from J, the junction kept 11 bases outside the gene matches. The CDR3 extends over 16 amino acids. The CDR3 DNA reads as TGTGCCAGTAGTGCCGGAGCGGGGGAGACAACCTACGAGCAGTACTTC. Translated, it gives CASSAGAGETTYEQYF.

As concerns this clone: The conserved closing phenylalanine or tryptophan is absent in this CDR3, likely reflecting a read error. The chain recombines TRBV6-1 with TRBJ1-2; D unresolved. The CDR3 loop spans 11 amino acids. CDR1 MNHNS and CDR2 SASEGT come from the germline V gene. V shed 5 bases and J shed 6 bases, with 7 bases lying between them. CDR3 DNA: TGTGCCAGCAGTTCGCGGAATGGCTACACCCTC. Its translation: CASSSRNGYTL.

The chain uses TRBV10-2 and TRBJ2-7; TRBD2 agrees at 11 bases. Germline CDR1 and CDR2: WSHSY and SAAADI. V shed 6 bases, J shed 9 bases, and the junction held 10 bases outside the gene matches. This CDR3 is built from 14 residues. The CDR3, as DNA: TGCGCCAGCAGGACAAGTAGCGGGGGGGGGCGGCAGTACTTC. Its translation is CASRTSSGGGRQYF.

The CDR3 sequence: CASRQGVEISQPQHF. DNA of the CDR3: TGTGCCAGCAGGCAGGGGGTGGAAATCAGTCAGCCCCAGCATTTT. V gene TRBV2 combines with J gene TRBJ1-5; 7 nucleotides align to TRBD1. Germline CDR1 SNHLY, CDR2 FYNNEI. The CDR3 extends over 15 amino acids. Trimming took 6 bases from V and 6 from J; bases not matched to a gene: 11. The full variable domain, rest sourced from reference TRBV2 and TRBJ1-5, is EPEVTQTPSHQVTQMGQEVILRCVPISNHLYFYWYRQILGQKVEFLVSFYNNEISEKSEIFDDQFSVERPDGSNFTLKIRSTKLEDSAMYFCASRQGVEISQPQHFGDGTRLSIL.

The V and J genes are TRBV15 and TRBJ1-1; D may be TRBD1 (6 bases). Germline CDR1 is LNHNV and CDR2 is YYDKDF (reference sequence). The V and J ends lost 3 bases and 8 bases respectively, with 22 bases between them. The CDR3 has 16 amino acids. The CDR3 nucleotides read TGTGCCACCAGCAGGGCGACGGACAGAACTACCTTGGAAGCTTTCTTT. Translating it yields CATSRATDRTTLEAFF.

The chain combines TRBV27 with TRBJ2-3, with 13 bases aligning to TRBD2. With V trimmed by 5 bases and J by 4 bases, 6 bases remained unmatched. CDR1 is MNHEY, CDR2 SMNVEV, per germline (reference sequence). The CDR3 has 16 residues. CDR3 bases: TGTGCCAGCAGTACGAGGACTAGCGGGGGCCCAGATACGCAGTATTTT. Translation: CASSTRTSGGPDTQYF.